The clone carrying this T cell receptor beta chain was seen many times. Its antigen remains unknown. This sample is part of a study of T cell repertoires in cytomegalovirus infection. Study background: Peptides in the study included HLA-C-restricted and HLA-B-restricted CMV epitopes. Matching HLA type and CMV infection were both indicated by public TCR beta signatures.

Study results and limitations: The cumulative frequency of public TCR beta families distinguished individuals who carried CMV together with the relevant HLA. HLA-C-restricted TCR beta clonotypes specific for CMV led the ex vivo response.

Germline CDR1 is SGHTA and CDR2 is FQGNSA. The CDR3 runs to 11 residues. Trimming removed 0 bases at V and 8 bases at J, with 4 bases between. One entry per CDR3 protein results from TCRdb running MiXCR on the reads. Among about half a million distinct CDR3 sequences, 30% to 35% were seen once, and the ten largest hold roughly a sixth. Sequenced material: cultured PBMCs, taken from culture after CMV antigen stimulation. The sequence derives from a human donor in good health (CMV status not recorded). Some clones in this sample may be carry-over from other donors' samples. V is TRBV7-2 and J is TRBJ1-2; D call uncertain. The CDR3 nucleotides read TGTGCCAGCAGCTTAGCGGACGGCTACACCTTC. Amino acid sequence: CASSLADGYTF.